This T cell receptor (beta chain) was sequenced for a study of T cell responses to AZD1222 COVID-19 vaccine. Whole-study findings and limits: Reportedly, close to half of spike-specific TCRs are directed against unmutated variant regions. All repertoire sampling was performed exclusively after the peak T cell response.

As to this clone: Its target is not known.

The germline CDR1 and CDR2 sequences are GTSNPN and SVGIG (reference sequence). V shed 4 bases and J 8 bases; nucleotides not matched to a gene: 12. The CDR3 runs 14 residues. Here immunoSEQ multiplex PCR was the method, and the copy in TCRdb shows in-frame clones only, minus some. The sample contains about 140,000 clones, around 89% of which appear only once. The rearrangement uses TRBV30 and TRBJ1-2; 8 bases are a match to TRBD1. The receptor was derived from an adult in good health. Here the sequenced sample was peripheral blood, taken on day 0 of AZD1222 vaccination. The CDR3 DNA sequence: TGTGCCTGGAAAGCAGGGGGCAGTAAGTGGGGCTACACCTTC. Residues: CAWKAGGSKWGYTF.